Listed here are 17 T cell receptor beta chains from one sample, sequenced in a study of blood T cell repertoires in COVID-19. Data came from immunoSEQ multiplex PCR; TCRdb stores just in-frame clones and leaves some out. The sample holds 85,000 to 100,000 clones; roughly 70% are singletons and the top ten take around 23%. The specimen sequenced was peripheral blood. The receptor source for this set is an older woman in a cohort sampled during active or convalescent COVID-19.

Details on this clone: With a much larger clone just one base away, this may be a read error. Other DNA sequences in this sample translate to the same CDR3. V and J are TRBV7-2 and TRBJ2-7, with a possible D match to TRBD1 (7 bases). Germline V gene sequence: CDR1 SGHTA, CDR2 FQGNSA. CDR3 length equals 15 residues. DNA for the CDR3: TGTGCCAGCAGCCAACGGACAGGAGGGTCCTACGAGCAATACTTC. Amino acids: CASSQRTGGSYEQYF.

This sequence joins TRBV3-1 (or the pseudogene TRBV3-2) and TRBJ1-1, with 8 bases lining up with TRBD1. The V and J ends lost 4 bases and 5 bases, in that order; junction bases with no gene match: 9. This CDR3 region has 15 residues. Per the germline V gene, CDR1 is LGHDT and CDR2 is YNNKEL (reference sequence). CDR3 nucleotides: TGTGCCAGCAGCCCGACGGACAGGGCGAGGACTGAAGCTTTCTTT. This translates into CASSPTDRARTEAFF.

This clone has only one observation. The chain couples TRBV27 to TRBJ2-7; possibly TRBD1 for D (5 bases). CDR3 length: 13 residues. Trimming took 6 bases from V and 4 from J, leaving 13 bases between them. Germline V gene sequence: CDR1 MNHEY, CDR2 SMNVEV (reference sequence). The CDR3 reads CASSRSTDYEQYF. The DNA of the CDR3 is TGTGCCAGCAGCCGTTCGACAGATTACGAGCAGTACTTC.

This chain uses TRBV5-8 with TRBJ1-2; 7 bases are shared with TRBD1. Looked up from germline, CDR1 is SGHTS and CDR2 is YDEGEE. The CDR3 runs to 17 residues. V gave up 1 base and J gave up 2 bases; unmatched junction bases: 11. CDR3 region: CASSLYVGTDLNYGYTF. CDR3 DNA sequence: TGTGCCAGCAGCTTGTACGTCGGGACAGACCTGAACTATGGCTACACCTTC.

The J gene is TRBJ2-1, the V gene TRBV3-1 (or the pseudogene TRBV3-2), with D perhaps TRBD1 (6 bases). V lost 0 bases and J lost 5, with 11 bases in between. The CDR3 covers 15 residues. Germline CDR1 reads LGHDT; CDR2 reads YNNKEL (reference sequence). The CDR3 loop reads CASSQDNRGNNEQFF. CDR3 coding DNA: TGTGCCAGCAGCCAAGACAATAGGGGGAACAATGAGCAGTTCTTC.

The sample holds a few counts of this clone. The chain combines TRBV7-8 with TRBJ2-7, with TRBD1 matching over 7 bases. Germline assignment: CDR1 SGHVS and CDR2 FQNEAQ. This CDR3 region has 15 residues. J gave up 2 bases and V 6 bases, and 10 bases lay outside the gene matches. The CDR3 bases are TGTGCCAGCAGTTTTGTCACAGGGGATCCCTACGAGCAGTACTTC. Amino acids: CASSFVTGDPYEQYF.

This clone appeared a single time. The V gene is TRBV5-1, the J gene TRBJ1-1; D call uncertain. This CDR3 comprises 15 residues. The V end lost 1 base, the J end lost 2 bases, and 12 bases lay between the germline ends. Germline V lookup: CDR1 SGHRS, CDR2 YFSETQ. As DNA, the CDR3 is TGCGCCAGCAGCTTGTTCTCCCGGTATAACACTGAAGCTTTCTTT. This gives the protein CASSLFSRYNTEAFF.

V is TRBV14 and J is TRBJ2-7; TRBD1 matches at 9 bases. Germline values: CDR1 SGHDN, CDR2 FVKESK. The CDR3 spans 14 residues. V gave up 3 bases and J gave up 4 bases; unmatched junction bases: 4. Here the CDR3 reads CASSHWTGAYEQYF. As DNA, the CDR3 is TGTGCCAGCAGCCATTGGACAGGGGCGTACGAGCAGTACTTC. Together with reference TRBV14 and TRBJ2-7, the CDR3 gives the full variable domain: EAGVTQFPSHSVIEKGQTVTLRCDPISGHDNLYWYRRVMGKEIKFLLHFVKESKQDESGMPNNRFLAERTGGTYSTLKVQPAELEDSGVYFCASSHWTGAYEQYFGPGTRLTVT.

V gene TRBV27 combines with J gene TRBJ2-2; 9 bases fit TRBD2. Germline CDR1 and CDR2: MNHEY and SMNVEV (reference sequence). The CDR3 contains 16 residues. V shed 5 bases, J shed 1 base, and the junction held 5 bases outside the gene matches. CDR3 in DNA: TGTGCCAGCAGTAGGAGAGCGGGGGGGAACACCGGGGAGCTGTTTTTT. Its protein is CASSRRAGGNTGELFF.

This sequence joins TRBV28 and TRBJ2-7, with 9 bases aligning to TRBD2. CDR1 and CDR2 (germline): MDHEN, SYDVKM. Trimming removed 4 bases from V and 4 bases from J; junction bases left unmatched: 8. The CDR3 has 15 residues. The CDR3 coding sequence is TGTGCCAGCAGTTCTCCAGCGGGGGGCCAATACGAGCAGTACTTC. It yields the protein CASSSPAGGQYEQYF.

CDR3: CASTRLAGGPGETQYF. DNA of the CDR3: TGTGCCAGCACCCGACTAGCGGGGGGTCCGGGAGAGACCCAGTACTTC. The rearrangement joins TRBV11-2 to TRBJ2-5; TRBD2 matches 13 bases. Trimming removed 7 bases from V and 4 bases from J; junction bases left unmatched: 9. The CDR3 covers 16 residues. Germline CDR1 is SGHAT and CDR2 is FQNNGV.

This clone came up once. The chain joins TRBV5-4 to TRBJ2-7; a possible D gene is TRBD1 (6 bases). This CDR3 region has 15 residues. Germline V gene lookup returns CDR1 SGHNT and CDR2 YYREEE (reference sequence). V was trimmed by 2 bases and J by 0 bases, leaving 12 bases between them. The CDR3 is CASSLEGQHSYEQYF. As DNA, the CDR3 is TGTGCCAGCAGCTTAGAGGGACAACACTCCTACGAGCAGTACTTC. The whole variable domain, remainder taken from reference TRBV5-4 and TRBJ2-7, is ETGVTQSPTHLIKTRGQQVTLRCSSQSGHNTVSWYQQALGQGPQFIFQYYREEENGRGNFPPRFSGLQFPNYSSELNVNALELDDSALYLCASSLEGQHSYEQYFGPGTRLTVT.

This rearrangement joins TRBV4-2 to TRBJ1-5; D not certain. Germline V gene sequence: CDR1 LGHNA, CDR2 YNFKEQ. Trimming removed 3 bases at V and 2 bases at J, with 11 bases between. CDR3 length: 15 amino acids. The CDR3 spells CASSQEIWGNQPQHF. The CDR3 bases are TGTGCCAGCAGCCAGGAGATCTGGGGCAATCAGCCCCAGCATTTT.

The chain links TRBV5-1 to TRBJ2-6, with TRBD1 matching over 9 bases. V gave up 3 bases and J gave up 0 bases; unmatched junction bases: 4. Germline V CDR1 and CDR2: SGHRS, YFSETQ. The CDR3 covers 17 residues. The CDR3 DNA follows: TGCGCCAGCAGCTCAGGACAGGGGACCTCTGGGGCCAACGTCCTGACTTTC. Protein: CASSSGQGTSGANVLTF.

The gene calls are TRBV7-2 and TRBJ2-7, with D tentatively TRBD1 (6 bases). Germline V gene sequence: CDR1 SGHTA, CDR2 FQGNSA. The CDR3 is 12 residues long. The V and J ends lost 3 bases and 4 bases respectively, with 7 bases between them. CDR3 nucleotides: TGTGCCAGCAGCTTTACAGGGTACGAGCAGTACTTC. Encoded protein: CASSFTGYEQYF.

The CDR3 DNA follows: TGCACCAGCAGCCAAGATCCTACGACGGGGGAGAATGAAAAACTGTTTTTT. This translates into CTSSQDPTTGENEKLFF. The gene calls are TRBV1 and TRBJ1-4. TRBV1 is assigned pseudogene status. This CDR3 region has 17 residues.

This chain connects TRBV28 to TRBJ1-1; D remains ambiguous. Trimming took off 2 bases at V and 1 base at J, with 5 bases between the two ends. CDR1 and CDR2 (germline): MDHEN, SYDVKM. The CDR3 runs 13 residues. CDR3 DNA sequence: TGTGCCAGCAGTTTAGCGGCGAACACTGAAGCTTTCTTT. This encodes CASSLAANTEAFF.